This TCR beta chain was obtained from a study of immune characterization of retroperitoneal liposarcoma. Germline CDR1 reads MNHEY; CDR2 reads SMNVEV (reference sequence). The V end lost 5 bases, the J end lost 2 bases, and 10 bases lay between the germline ends. The CDR3 runs to 14 residues. TCRdb used MiXCR to reprocess the PCR reads, holding one entry per CDR3 protein. The sample holds a few thousand distinct CDR3 sequences, 46% seen once. This receptor was obtained from a male donor with retroperitoneal liposarcoma. Sequenced sample: tumor tissue. This sequence joins TRBV27 and TRBJ2-1; D is unresolved. CDR3 sequence: CASSTRAPYNEQFF. CDR3 nucleotides: TGTGCCAGCAGTACGAGAGCACCCTACAATGAGCAGTTCTTC.